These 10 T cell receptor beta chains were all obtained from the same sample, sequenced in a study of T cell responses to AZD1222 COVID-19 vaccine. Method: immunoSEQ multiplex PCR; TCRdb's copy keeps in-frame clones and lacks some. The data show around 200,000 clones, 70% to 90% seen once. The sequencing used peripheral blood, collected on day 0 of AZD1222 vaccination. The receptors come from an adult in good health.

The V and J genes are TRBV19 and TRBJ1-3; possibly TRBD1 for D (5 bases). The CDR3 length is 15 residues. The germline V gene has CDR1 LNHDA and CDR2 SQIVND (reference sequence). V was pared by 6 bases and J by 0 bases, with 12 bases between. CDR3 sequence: CASSPGTYSGNTIYF. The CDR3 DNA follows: TGTGCCAGTAGCCCCGGGACTTACTCTGGAAACACCATATATTTT.

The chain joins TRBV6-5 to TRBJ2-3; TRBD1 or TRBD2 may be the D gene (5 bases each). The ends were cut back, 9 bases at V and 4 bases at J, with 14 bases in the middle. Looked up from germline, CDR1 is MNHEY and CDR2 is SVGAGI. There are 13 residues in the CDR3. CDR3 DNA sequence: TGTGCCAGTCAGAGGGACGGTCCAGATACGCAGTATTTT. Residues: CASQRDGPDTQYF.

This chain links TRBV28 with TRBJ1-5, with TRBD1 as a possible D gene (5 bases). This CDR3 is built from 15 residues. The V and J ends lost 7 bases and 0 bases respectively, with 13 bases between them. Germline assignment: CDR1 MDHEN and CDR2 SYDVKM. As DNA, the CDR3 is TGTGCCAGCACTCTGAACAGGTATAGCAATCAGCCCCAGCATTTT. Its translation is CASTLNRYSNQPQHF.

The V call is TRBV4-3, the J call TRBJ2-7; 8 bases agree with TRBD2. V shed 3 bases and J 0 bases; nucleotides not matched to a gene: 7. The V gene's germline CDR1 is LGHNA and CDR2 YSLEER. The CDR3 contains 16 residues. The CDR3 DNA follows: TGCGCCAGCAGCCAGGGAGTCCGGGAGGGCTCCTACGAGCAGTACTTC. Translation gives CASSQGVREGSYEQYF.

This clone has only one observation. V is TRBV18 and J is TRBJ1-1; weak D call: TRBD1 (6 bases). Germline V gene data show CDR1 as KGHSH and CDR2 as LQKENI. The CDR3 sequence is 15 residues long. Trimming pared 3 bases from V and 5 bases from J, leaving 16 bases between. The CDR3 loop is CASSPSSGAQTEAFF. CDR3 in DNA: TGTGCCAGCTCACCGTCCTCAGGGGCACAAACTGAAGCTTTCTTT. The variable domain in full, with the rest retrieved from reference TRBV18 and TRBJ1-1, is NAGVMQNPRHLVRRRGQEARLRCSPMKGHSHVYWYRQLPEEGLKFMVYLQKENIIDESGMPKERFSAEFPKEGPSILRIQQVVRGDSAAYFCASSPSSGAQTEAFFGQGTRLTVV.

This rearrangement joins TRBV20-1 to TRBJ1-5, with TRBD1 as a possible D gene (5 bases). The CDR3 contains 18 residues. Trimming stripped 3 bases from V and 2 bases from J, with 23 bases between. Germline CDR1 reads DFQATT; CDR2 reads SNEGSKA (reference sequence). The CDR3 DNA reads TGCAGTGCTAGTGTGGTAAGACAGCTGACCGGTCGCAATCAGCCCCAGCATTTT. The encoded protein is CSASVVRQLTGRNQPQHF.

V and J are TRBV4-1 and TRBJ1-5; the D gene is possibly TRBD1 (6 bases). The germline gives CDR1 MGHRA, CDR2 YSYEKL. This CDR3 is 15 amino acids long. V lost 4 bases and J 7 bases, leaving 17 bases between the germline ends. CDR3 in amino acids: CASSLDSSITQPQHF. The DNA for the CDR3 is TGCGCCAGCAGCCTGGACAGTTCCATTACCCAGCCCCAGCATTTT.

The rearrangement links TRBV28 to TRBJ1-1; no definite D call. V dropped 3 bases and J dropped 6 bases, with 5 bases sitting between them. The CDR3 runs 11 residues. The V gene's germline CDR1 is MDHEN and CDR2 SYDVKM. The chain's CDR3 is CASSFPSEAFF. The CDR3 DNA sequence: TGTGCCAGCAGTTTTCCGTCTGAAGCTTTCTTT. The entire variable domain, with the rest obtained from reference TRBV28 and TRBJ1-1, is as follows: DVKVTQSSRYLVKRTGEKVFLECVQDMDHENMFWYRQDPGLGLRLIYFSYDVKMKEKGDIPEGYSVSREKKERFSLILESASTNQTSMYLCASSFPSEAFFGQGTRLTVV.

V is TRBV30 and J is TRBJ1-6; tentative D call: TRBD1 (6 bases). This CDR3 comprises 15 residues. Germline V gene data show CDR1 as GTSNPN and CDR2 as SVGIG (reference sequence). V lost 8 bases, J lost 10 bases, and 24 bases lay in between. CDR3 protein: CALQRRTGFGSPLHF. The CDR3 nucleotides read TGTGCCCTCCAACGGCGAACAGGGTTCGGGTCACCCCTCCACTTT.

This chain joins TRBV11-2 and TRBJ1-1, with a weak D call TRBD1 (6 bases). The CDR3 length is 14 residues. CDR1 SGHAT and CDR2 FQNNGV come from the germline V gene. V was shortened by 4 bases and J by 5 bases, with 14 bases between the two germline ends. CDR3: CASSYWGRGTEAFF. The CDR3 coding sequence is TGTGCCAGCAGCTATTGGGGGCGCGGGACTGAAGCTTTCTTT.